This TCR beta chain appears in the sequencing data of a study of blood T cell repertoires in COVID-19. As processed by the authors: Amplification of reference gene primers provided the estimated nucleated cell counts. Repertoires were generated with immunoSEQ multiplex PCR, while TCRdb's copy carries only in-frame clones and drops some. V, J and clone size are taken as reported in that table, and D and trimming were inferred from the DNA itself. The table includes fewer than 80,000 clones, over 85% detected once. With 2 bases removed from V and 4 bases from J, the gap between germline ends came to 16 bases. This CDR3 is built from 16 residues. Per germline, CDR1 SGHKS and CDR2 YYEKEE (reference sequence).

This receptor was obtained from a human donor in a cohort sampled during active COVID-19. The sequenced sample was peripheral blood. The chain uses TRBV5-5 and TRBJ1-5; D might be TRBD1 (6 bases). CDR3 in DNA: TGTGCCAGCAGCTTTTATCCTCGGGGGGCTAATCAGCCCCAGCATTTT. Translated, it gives CASSFYPRGANQPQHF.